A selection of T cell receptor beta chains follows, all from one sample in a study of T cells after yellow fever vaccination. TCRdb re-analysed the 5' RACE reads in MiXCR, keeping a single row per CDR3 protein. This table holds around 320,000 distinct CDR3 sequences, about 11% found once. The sample consisted of CD4+ T cells sorted from PBMCs, taken 45 days after the yellow fever booster vaccination. These receptors came from a man aged 18 to 30 who received the YFV17D yellow fever vaccine. Each CDR3 is given with its conserved first and last residue. The order of the fields is J gene, V gene, D gene, clone size, CDR3 protein, CDR3 DNA. A D gene is named only where the DNA matches it firmly. A row's size may be missing; if present it is once, few, many or a size class.

j_call: TRBJ2-1
v_call: TRBV29-1
d_call: .
clone_size: many
cdr3_aa: CSVASPWDEQFF
cdr3_nt: TGCAGCGTTGCTAGTCCTTGGGATGAGCAGTTCTTC

j_call: TRBJ2-3
v_call: TRBV12-3/TRBV12-4
d_call: .
clone_size: .
cdr3_aa: CASIRRDTLVDTQYF
cdr3_nt: TGTGCCAGCATCAGGCGGGATACACTCGTAGATACGCAGTATTTT

j_call: TRBJ1-2
v_call: TRBV4-3
d_call: .
clone_size: once
cdr3_aa: CASSPNPDPGEGYGYTF
cdr3_nt: TGCGCCAGCAGCCCCAACCCGGACCCGGGGGAAGGCTATGGCTACACCTTC

j_call: TRBJ1-1
v_call: TRBV18
d_call: TRBD1
clone_size: .
cdr3_aa: CASSPVRDSGMNTEAFF
cdr3_nt: TGTGCCAGCTCACCAGTCAGGGACAGTGGGATGAACACTGAAGCTTTCTTT

j_call: TRBJ2-1
v_call: TRBV4-3
d_call: .
clone_size: .
cdr3_aa: CASSQELRQISYQFF
cdr3_nt: TGCGCCAGCAGCCAAGAATTGCGCCAGATCAGCTACCAGTTCTTC

j_call: TRBJ1-1
v_call: TRBV11-2
d_call: .
clone_size: few
cdr3_aa: CASSLGQGILEGTEAFF
cdr3_nt: TGTGCCAGCAGCTTAGGTCAAGGGATCCTCGAGGGGACTGAAGCTTTCTTT

j_call: TRBJ1-1
v_call: TRBV6-5
d_call: .
clone_size: many
cdr3_aa: CASSYGHAAFF
cdr3_nt: TGTGCCAGCAGTTATGGACATGCGGCTTTCTTT

j_call: TRBJ2-3
v_call: TRBV7-9
d_call: TRBD1
clone_size: few
cdr3_aa: CASSVRQGSDTQYF
cdr3_nt: TGTGCCAGCAGCGTCAGACAGGGGTCAGATACGCAGTATTTT

j_call: TRBJ2-3
v_call: TRBV25-1
d_call: TRBD1
clone_size: .
cdr3_aa: CASRDRGRTDTQYF
cdr3_nt: TGTGCCAGCAGGGACAGGGGCCGCACAGATACGCAGTATTTT

j_call: TRBJ2-5
v_call: TRBV2
d_call: TRBD2
clone_size: few
cdr3_aa: CASSEFGGGETQYF
cdr3_nt: TGTGCCAGCAGTGAATTCGGCGGGGGGGAGACCCAGTACTTC

j_call: TRBJ1-4
v_call: TRBV6-6
d_call: .
clone_size: .
cdr3_aa: CASSYSWGTPTNEKLFF
cdr3_nt: TGTGCCAGCAGTTACTCGTGGGGGACTCCAACTAATGAAAAACTGTTTTTT

j_call: TRBJ2-3
v_call: TRBV27
d_call: TRBD2
clone_size: many
cdr3_aa: CASSFRLATDTQYF
cdr3_nt: TGTGCCAGCAGTTTCCGACTAGCTACAGATACGCAGTATTTT

j_call: TRBJ2-3
v_call: TRBV20-1
d_call: TRBD2
clone_size: .
cdr3_aa: CSARDQGTSGGTYIVTQYF
cdr3_nt: TGCAGTGCTAGAGATCAGGGAACTAGCGGGGGTACCTACATTGTTACGCAGTATTTT

j_call: TRBJ2-3
v_call: TRBV18
d_call: TRBD1
clone_size: few
cdr3_aa: CASSRGTGSGRDTQYF
cdr3_nt: TGTGCCAGCTCACGCGGGACAGGCTCGGGGAGGGATACGCAGTATTTT

j_call: TRBJ1-5
v_call: TRBV6-6
d_call: .
clone_size: .
cdr3_aa: CASNFWGYSNQPQHF
cdr3_nt: TGTGCCAGCAACTTTTGGGGTTATAGCAATCAGCCCCAGCATTTT

j_call: TRBJ2-7
v_call: TRBV5-1
d_call: TRBD1
clone_size: many
cdr3_aa: CASSREGQVYEQYF
cdr3_nt: TGCGCCAGCAGTCGAGAGGGACAGGTCTACGAGCAGTACTTC